This T cell receptor (beta chain) comes out of a study of shared clonotypes between healthy human individuals. In the study overall: There were three CD4 naive, three CD4 memory, two CD8 naive and one CD8 memory plates per donor.

This clone was seen once. What it binds is unknown. The CDR3 length is 14 residues. The J segment lost 0 bases and the V segment lost 5 bases, leaving 7 bases of the junction unmatched. Per the germline V gene, CDR1 is GTSNPN and CDR2 is SVGIG (reference sequence). Assay used: immunoSEQ multiplex PCR; TCRdb lists only in-frame clones, some missing. The data show more than 2 million clones, 90% to 96% seen once. A split of CD4+ cells into CD45RA+ naive and CD45RA-negative memory subsets was performed. Regarding the study as a whole: Shared clonotypes: roughly 5% naive CD4, around 3.4% naive CD8, roughly 2.4% memory CD4, under 0.5% memory CD8. Larger richness was generally estimated for naive than memory subsets.

This clonotype was obtained from a man between 18 and 29 years old in good health. The sequenced sample was naive CD4+ T cells sorted from blood. Specified subset: CD45RA+ positively selected. The V and J genes are TRBV30 and TRBJ2-7; the match to TRBD2 covers 7 bases. CDR3 DNA sequence: TGTGCCTGGGGGAGGGCGTTCAGCTCCTACGAGCAGTACTTC. Residues: CAWGRAFSSYEQYF.